The T cell receptor beta chain described here comes from a study of Ad26.COV2.S vaccination and SARS-CoV-2 variants. Regarding the study as a whole: After vaccination, substantial breadth of spike-specific CD8+ and CD4+ responses was reported. Vaccinated individuals (as opposed to placebo recipients) had higher spike-specific TCR breadth.

Germline V gives CDR1 SNHLY, CDR2 FYNNEI. Germline trimming cut 2 bases from V and 3 bases from J; bases unmatched to any gene: 7. This CDR3 spans 16 amino acids. Note on this clone: Its antigen is still unknown.

This sample's treatment: roughly 19 received Ad26.COV2.S at low or high dose, single or two shots; roughly five received placebo; per-sample allocation not given. Following the first vaccine or placebo injection, samples were taken on day 63. Whoever gave the sample was an adult aged 18-55 years in Boston. The data were produced by immunoSEQ multiplex PCR, yet TCRdb's version contains in-frame clones alone and is incomplete. This sample has 350,000 to 500,000 clones, with around 90% found just once. The V gene is TRBV2, the J gene TRBJ2-7; 10 bases fit TRBD1. The sample was peripheral blood, taken in a trial of Ad26.COV2.S vaccine versus placebo. The source is a person aged 18 to 65 who received the Ad26.COV2.S COVID-19 vaccine or a placebo. Written as DNA, the CDR3 is TGTGCCAGCAGTGAACCCACCGGACAGGGGGTCTACGAGCAGTACTTC. It codes for CASSEPTGQGVYEQYF.